This T cell receptor beta chain was found in a study of blood T cell repertoires in COVID-19. Study context: T cells, B-cell-depleted T cells, or PBMCs supplied cDNA or gDNA.

Assay used: immunoSEQ multiplex PCR; TCRdb lists only in-frame clones, some missing. This table holds 150,000 to 180,000 clones, 65% to 90% found once. CDR1 and CDR2 (germline): MNHEY, SMNVEV (reference sequence). The CDR3 loop spans 15 amino acids. V was clipped by 3 bases and J by 5 bases, with 16 bases between them. This chain links TRBV27 with TRBJ2-5, with a tentative D call TRBD2 (5 bases). Sequenced input: peripheral blood. The source of this sequence is an older woman with COVID-19, enrolled during active disease. CDR3: CASSFGQSGLETQYF. The CDR3 DNA follows: TGTGCCAGCAGTTTTGGGCAATCGGGATTGGAGACCCAGTACTTC.